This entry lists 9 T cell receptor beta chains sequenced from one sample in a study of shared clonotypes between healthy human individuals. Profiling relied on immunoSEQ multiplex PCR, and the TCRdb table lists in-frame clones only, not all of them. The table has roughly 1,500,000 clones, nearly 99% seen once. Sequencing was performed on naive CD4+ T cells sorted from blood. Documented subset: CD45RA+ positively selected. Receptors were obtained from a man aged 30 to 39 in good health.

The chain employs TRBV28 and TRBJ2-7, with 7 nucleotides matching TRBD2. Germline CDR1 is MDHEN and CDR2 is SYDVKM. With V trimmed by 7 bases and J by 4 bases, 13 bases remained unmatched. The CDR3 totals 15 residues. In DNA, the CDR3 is TGTGCCAGCACCGCTGGCGGGAGTCAGTCTTACGAGCAGTACTTC. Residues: CASTAGGSQSYEQYF.

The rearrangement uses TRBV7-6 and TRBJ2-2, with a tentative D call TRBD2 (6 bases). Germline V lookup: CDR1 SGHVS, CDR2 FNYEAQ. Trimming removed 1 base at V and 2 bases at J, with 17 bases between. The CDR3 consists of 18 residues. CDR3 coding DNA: TGTGCCAGCAGCTTAGGTGGTAGCGGAGGAGCCAACACCGGGGAGCTGTTTTTT. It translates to CASSLGGSGGANTGELFF. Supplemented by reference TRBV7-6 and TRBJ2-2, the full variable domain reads GAGVSQSPRYKVTKRGQDVALRCDPISGHVSLYWYRQALGQGPEFLTYFNYEAQQDKSGLPNDRFSAERPEGSISTLTIQRTEQRDSAMYRCASSLGGSGGANTGELFFGEGSRLTVL.

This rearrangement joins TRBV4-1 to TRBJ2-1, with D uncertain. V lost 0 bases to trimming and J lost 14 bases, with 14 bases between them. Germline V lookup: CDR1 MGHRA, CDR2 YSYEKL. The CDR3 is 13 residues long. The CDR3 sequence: CASSQDLMASEFF. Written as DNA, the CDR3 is TGCGCCAGCAGCCAAGATCTTATGGCAAGCGAGTTCTTC.

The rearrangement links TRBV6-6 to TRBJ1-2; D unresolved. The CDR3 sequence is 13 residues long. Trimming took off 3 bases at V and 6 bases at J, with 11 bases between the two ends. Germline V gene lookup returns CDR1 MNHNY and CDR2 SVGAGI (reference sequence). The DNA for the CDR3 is TGTGCCAGCAGTTATTCGGGAGTCGATGGCTACACCTTC. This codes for CASSYSGVDGYTF.

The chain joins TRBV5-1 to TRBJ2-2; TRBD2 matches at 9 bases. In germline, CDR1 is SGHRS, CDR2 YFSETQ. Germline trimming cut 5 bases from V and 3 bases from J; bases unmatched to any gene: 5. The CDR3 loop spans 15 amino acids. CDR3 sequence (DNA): TGCGCCAGCAGTCAGACTAGCGGATACACCGGGGAGCTGTTTTTT. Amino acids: CASSQTSGYTGELFF.

CDR3 in DNA: TGTGCCAGCAGCCCGACTCTCACAGATACGCAGTATTTT. Its protein product is CASSPTLTDTQYF. V and J are TRBV5-6 and TRBJ2-3, with D uncertain. The CDR3 sequence is 13 residues long. Germline loops: CDR1 SGHDT, CDR2 YYEEEE. The V gene lost 4 bases and the J gene lost 2 bases, with 8 bases spanning the gap.

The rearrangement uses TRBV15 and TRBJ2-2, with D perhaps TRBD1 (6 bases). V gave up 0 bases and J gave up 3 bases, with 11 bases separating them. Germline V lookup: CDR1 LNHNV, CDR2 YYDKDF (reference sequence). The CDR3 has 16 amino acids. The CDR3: CATSRETGRDTGELFF. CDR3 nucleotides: TGTGCCACCAGCAGAGAAACAGGGAGAGACACCGGGGAGCTGTTTTTT.

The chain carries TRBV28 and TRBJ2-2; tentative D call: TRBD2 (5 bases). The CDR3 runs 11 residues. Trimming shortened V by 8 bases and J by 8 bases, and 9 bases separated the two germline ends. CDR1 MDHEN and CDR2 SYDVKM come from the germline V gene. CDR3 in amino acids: CASRGTGELFF. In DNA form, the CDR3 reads TGTGCCAGCCGGGGAACGGGGGAGCTGTTTTTT.

CDR3 sequence: CAISDPGGGVYEQYF. The DNA for the CDR3 is TGTGCCATCAGTGACCCAGGGGGGGGAGTCTACGAGCAGTACTTC. J is TRBJ2-7 and V is TRBV10-3; TRBD1 or TRBD2 may be the D gene (7 bases each). CDR3 length equals 15 residues. Trimming shortened V by 3 bases and J by 3 bases, and 15 bases separated the two germline ends. Germline lookup yields CDR1 ENHRY and CDR2 SYGVKD.